This note documents a single T cell receptor (beta chain) sequence. This entry belongs to a study of blood T cell repertoires in COVID-19. In the study overall: Collection of acute and convalescent COVID-19 samples took place in the United States, Italy and Spain. The analysed material was cDNA or gDNA that came from T cells, B-cell-depleted T cells, or PBMCs.

V shed 4 bases and J 4 bases; nucleotides not matched to a gene: 2. The CDR3 totals 15 residues. Germline-derived CDR1 and CDR2 are LNHDA and SQIVND (reference sequence). Authors' processing steps: Estimated nucleated cell counts came from reference gene primer amplification. Sequencing used immunoSEQ multiplex PCR; TCRdb keeps in-frame clones, though not all of them. D and trimming come from the DNA, and the V and J calls and clone size come from that table. The data show under 200,000 clones, around 90% seen once. This sequence joins TRBV19 and TRBJ2-1, with 12 bases aligning to TRBD2. The receptor's source is a man between 18 and 35 years old with acute or convalescent COVID-19. The sample taken for sequencing was peripheral blood. The CDR3, as DNA: TGTGCCAGTAGTAACGGACTAGCGGGGTACAATGAGCAGTTCTTC. This codes for CASSNGLAGYNEQFF. The full variable domain, its missing parts supplied by reference TRBV19 and TRBJ2-1, is DGGITQSPKYLFRKEGQNVTLSCEQNLNHDAMYWYRQDPGQGLRLIYYSQIVNDFQKGDIAEGYSVSREKKESFPLTVTSAQKNPTAFYLCASSNGLAGYNEQFFGPGTRLTVL.